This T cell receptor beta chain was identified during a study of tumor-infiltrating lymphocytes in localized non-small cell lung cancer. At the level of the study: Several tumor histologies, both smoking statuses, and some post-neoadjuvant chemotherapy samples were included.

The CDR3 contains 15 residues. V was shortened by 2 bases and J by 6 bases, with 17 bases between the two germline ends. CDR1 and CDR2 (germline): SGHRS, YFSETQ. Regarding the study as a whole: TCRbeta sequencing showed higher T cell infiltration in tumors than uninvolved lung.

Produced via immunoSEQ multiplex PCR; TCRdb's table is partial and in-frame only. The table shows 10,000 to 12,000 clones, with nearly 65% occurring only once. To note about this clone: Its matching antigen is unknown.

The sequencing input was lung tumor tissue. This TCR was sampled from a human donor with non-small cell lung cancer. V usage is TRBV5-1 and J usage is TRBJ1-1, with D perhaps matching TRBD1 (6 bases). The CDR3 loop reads CASSFAQGRNAEAFF. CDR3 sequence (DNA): TGCGCCAGCAGCTTTGCTCAGGGGCGCAACGCTGAAGCTTTCTTT.